The text below deals with one T cell receptor (beta chain). Its specificity is unknown. The V and J ends lost 3 bases and 1 base respectively, with 8 bases between them. The CDR3 has 14 amino acids. CDR1 is LGHNA and CDR2 is YSLEER in the germline V gene. These data originate in a study of response to subunit inactivated influenza vaccine. Regarding the study as a whole: T cells newly recruited by each seasonal influenza vaccination are few, the authors suggested.

TCRdb re-called the RT-PCR reads with MiXCR, one entry per CDR3 protein. The sample includes around 500,000 distinct CDR3 sequences, approximately 11% of them seen just once. This TCR was sampled from a man aged 50-59 years who received an inactivated influenza vaccine. The gene calls are TRBV4-3 and TRBJ2-3; no clear D gene. Specimen: PBMCs from blood, collected 45 days after vaccination. The CDR3 spells CASSQYQGTDTQYF. For the CDR3, the DNA is TGCGCCAGCAGCCAGTACCAGGGCACAGATACGCAGTATTTT.